This passage covers 31 T cell receptor beta chains from one sample sequenced in a study of T cells in Graves' hyperthyroidism and ophthalmopathy. Amplified TCR beta CDR3 regions came from RNA transcripts. The primer set for the first-round RT-PCR of the TCR CDR3 was HTBI. TCRdb re-called the multiplex PCR reads through MiXCR, storing one row per CDR3 protein. The sample yields roughly 630,000 distinct CDR3 sequences, around 14% seen once. Input material: blood. These TCRs come from a woman aged 30 to 39 with Graves' hyperthyroidism.

This clonotype was detected ten times or more. The J gene is TRBJ2-7, the V gene TRBV15, with D unresolved. The CDR3 covers 15 residues. Germline loops: CDR1 LNHNV, CDR2 YYDKDF (reference sequence). The germline V and J ends were trimmed by 0 bases and 1 base, with 10 bases remaining between them. CDR3 loop: CATSRDSGGSYEQYF. The CDR3 DNA is TGTGCCACCAGCAGAGATTCGGGCGGATCCTACGAGCAGTACTTC.

V and J are TRBV6-2 or TRBV6-3 and TRBJ2-7; tentatively, D is TRBD1 (6 bases). CDR1 MNHEY and CDR2 SVGEGT come from the germline V gene. The CDR3 is 14 residues long. The germline V and J ends were trimmed by 6 bases and 1 base, with 13 bases remaining between them. CDR3 DNA sequence: TGTGCCAGCAGGCGTAACAGGGTGTCCTACGAGCAGTACTTC. Translated: CASRRNRVSYEQYF.

The chain is built from TRBV7-2 and TRBJ2-7; possible D gene TRBD2, 6 bases. Germline V CDR1 and CDR2: SGHTA, FQGNSA. This CDR3 is 18 amino acids long. Trimming left V 0 bases short and J 2 bases short, with 20 bases between. The CDR3: CASSLAGVGTDVAYEQYF. Here the CDR3 DNA reads TGTGCCAGCAGCTTAGCAGGGGTCGGGACTGACGTTGCCTACGAGCAGTACTTC.

A remark on this clonotype: This sequence may be a read error, since a much larger clone differs from it by one base. The gene calls are TRBV29-1 and TRBJ2-7; 8 positions agree with TRBD1. Germline V gene lookup returns CDR1 SQVTM and CDR2 ANQGSEA. The CDR3 is 16 amino acids. V lost 4 bases and J lost 1; bases outside the gene matches: 12. In nucleotides, the CDR3 is TGCAGCGTTGTGGGGGGACAGGAGATATTATCCTACGAGCAGTACTTC. It translates to CSVVGGQEILSYEQYF.

Turning to this clonotype: A read error may be the cause here, since a much bigger clone is one base away. The rearrangement uses TRBV7-9 and TRBJ2-7; a weak D match, TRBD2 (6 bases). Germline V lookup: CDR1 SEHNR, CDR2 FQNEAQ (reference sequence). This CDR3 is 14 amino acids long. Here the CDR3 DNA reads TGTGCCAGCAGCCCAAGGGACTCGGTCTACGAGCAGAACTTC. Its protein is CASSPRDSVYEQNF.

This clonotype appeared a few times. The genes are TRBV27 and TRBJ2-5; no clear D gene. The CDR3 length is 12 residues. CDR1 MNHEY and CDR2 SMNVEV come from the germline V gene (reference sequence). Deletions cut 6 bases from V and 5 bases from J, with 10 bases between. CDR3 sequence (DNA): TGTGCCAGCAGGTCTTCATCGGAGACCCAGTACTTC. Protein: CASRSSSETQYF.

A few counts support this clonotype. The chain is built from TRBV7-3 and TRBJ2-7; weak D call: TRBD2 (6 bases). V dropped 4 bases and J dropped 0 bases, with 22 bases sitting between them. CDR3 length: 18 amino acids. Germline lookup yields CDR1 SGHTA and CDR2 FQGTGA. CDR3 coding DNA: TGTGCCAGCAGCTCGGTGGGGGGTGCACCTCCGTGCTCCTACGAGCAGTACTTC. It is translated as CASSSVGGAPPCSYEQYF.

The table lists this clonotype with many counts. The rearrangement joins TRBV5-1 to TRBJ1-1; tentative D call: TRBD1 (5 bases). This CDR3 comprises 14 residues. The V end was cut by 5 bases, the J end by 1 base, with 12 bases between. In germline, CDR1 is SGHRS, CDR2 YFSETQ. Here the CDR3 reads CASREGFGNTEAFF. The CDR3 DNA follows: TGCGCCAGCAGAGAGGGGTTTGGGAACACTGAAGCTTTCTTT.

The V gene is TRBV27, the J gene TRBJ1-4; weak D call: TRBD1 (6 bases). The ends were cut back, 0 bases at V and 5 bases at J, with 13 bases in the middle. CDR1 is MNHEY, CDR2 SMNVEV, per germline (reference sequence). The CDR3 consists of 16 residues. The CDR3 region is CASSLSYAQGNEKLFF. CDR3 bases: TGTGCCAGCAGTTTATCTTACGCGCAGGGGAATGAAAAACTGTTTTTT.

The sample holds many counts of this clonotype. This rearrangement joins TRBV12-3 or TRBV12-4 to TRBJ2-7; 8 bases map to TRBD2. The CDR3 runs 13 residues. J was trimmed by 4 bases and V by 7 bases; bases with no gene match: 6. CDR3 region: CASTGSGNYEQYF. The CDR3 coding sequence is TGTGCCAGCACTGGTAGCGGGAATTACGAGCAGTACTTC.

The table lists this clonotype with a few counts. This rearrangement joins TRBV7-3 to TRBJ2-1; 13 nucleotides match TRBD2. CDR3 length: 16 residues. Germline lookup yields CDR1 SGHTA and CDR2 FQGTGA. The V segment lost 2 bases and the J segment 8 bases; nucleotides outside the gene matches: 6. The CDR3 nucleotides are TGTGCCAGCAGCTTAGAACTAGCGGGAGGGCCCGATGAGCAGTTCTTC. This encodes CASSLELAGGPDEQFF.

This clonotype came up many times. The rearrangement links TRBV11-2 to TRBJ2-7; possible D gene TRBD2, 5 bases. This CDR3 has 15 amino acids. Germline lookup yields CDR1 SGHAT and CDR2 FQNNGV. Deletions cut 6 bases from V and 6 bases from J, with 21 bases between. CDR3 sequence reads: CASRPPGSPPGEQYF. Here the CDR3 DNA reads TGTGCCAGCAGACCCCCGGGGTCCCCCCCGGGCGAGCAGTACTTC.

There are many counts of this clonotype. The chain uses TRBV7-9 and TRBJ1-5, with TRBD1 as a possible D gene (5 bases). Trimming stripped 5 bases from V and 0 bases from J, with 11 bases between. The CDR3 contains 15 residues. The germline V gene encodes CDR1 SEHNR and CDR2 FQNEAQ (reference sequence). The CDR3 region has the DNA TGTGCCAGCAGCAACAGGAGCGATAGCAATCAGCCCCAGCATTTT. Amino acid sequence: CASSNRSDSNQPQHF. Full variable domain (missing parts from reference TRBV7-9 and TRBJ1-5): DTGVSQNPRHKITKRGQNVTFRCDPISEHNRLYWYRQTLGQGPEFLTYFQNEAQLEKSRLLSDRFSAERPKGSFSTLEIQRTEQGDSAMYLCASSNRSDSNQPQHFGDGTRLSIL.

This clonotype was observed a handful of times. The chain joins TRBV2 to TRBJ2-1, with 9 positions matching TRBD2. The germline gives CDR1 SNHLY, CDR2 FYNNEI. The V segment lost 5 bases and the J segment 6 bases; nucleotides outside the gene matches: 17. The CDR3 consists of 18 residues. CDR3 DNA sequence: TGTGCCAGCAGTTTAACCGGGACTAGCTTTTTGGTTCGCAATGAGCAGTTCTTC. It is translated as CASSLTGTSFLVRNEQFF. Based on the CDR3 plus reference TRBV2 and TRBJ2-1, the full variable domain is EPEVTQTPSHQVTQMGQEVILRCVPISNHLYFYWYRQILGQKVEFLVSFYNNEISEKSEIFDDQFSVERPDGSNFTLKIRSTKLEDSAMYFCASSLTGTSFLVRNEQFFGPGTRLTVL.

The rearrangement uses TRBV7-9 and TRBJ2-3, with D uncertain. Judging by the DNA end, TRBJ1-5 fits better; the J call may be wrong. Germline V CDR1 and CDR2: SEHNR, FQNEAQ (reference sequence). The CDR3 extends over 14 amino acids. Here the CDR3 DNA reads TGTGCCAGCAGTCGACCGGCGCTCACAGATACGCAGCATTTT. This codes for CASSRPALTDTQHF.

This clonotype was seen repeatedly, ten times or more. V usage is TRBV27 and J usage is TRBJ2-5; 7 bases line up with TRBD2. V dropped 2 bases and J dropped 3; count of bases not matched to a gene: 6. The CDR3 length is 15 residues. Germline CDR1 MNHEY, CDR2 SMNVEV (reference sequence). CDR3 region: CASSLRTSWKETQYF. CDR3 nucleotide sequence: TGTGCCAGCAGTTTACGGACTAGTTGGAAAGAGACCCAGTACTTC.

This clonotype has at least ten counts. V is TRBV18 and J is TRBJ2-1; D gene uncertain. Trimming removed 3 bases from V and 7 bases from J, with 10 bases in between. This CDR3 is 13 amino acids long. CDR1 is KGHSH, CDR2 LQKENI, per germline. CDR3 nucleotide sequence: TGTGCCAGCTCACCCAGTTGGGAAAATGAGCAGTTCTTC. Encoded protein: CASSPSWENEQFF.

This clonotype occurred many times. The chain uses TRBV6-2 or TRBV6-3 and TRBJ2-3; TRBD2 agrees at 9 bases. This CDR3 has 15 amino acids. Trimming cost V 2 bases and J 3 bases; bases outside gene matches: 3. Germline CDR1 is MNHEY and CDR2 is SVGEGT. CDR3 loop: CASSYPSGGTDTQYF. The CDR3 coding sequence is TGTGCCAGCAGTTACCCCAGCGGGGGGACAGATACGCAGTATTTT.

This clonotype was seen ten or more times. This sequence joins TRBV27 and TRBJ2-1; D is undetermined. The CDR3 length is 14 residues. V was pared by 8 bases and J by 2 bases, with 13 bases between. In germline, CDR1 is MNHEY, CDR2 SMNVEV (reference sequence). CDR3 DNA sequence: TGTGCCAGCGCTCTGGGTTCGACCTACAATGAGCAGTTCTTC. Its protein product is CASALGSTYNEQFF.

Points on this clonotype: A much larger clone lies one base from this, so it may be a read error. This sequence joins TRBV30 and TRBJ2-3; 11 nucleotides align to TRBD2. The germline CDR1 and CDR2 sequences are GTSNPN and SVGIG (reference sequence). CDR3 size: 13 residues. The CDR3 DNA reads TGTGCCTGGGGGACTAGCGGCACAGATACGCAGTGTTTT. This codes for CAWGTSGTDTQCF.

This chain links TRBV7-6 with TRBJ2-6; no firm D call. Trimming took off 4 bases at V and 0 bases at J, with 10 bases between the two ends. Germline CDR1 is SGHVS and CDR2 is FNYEAQ. This CDR3 is built from 16 residues. The CDR3: CASSSPPNSGANVLTF. As DNA, the CDR3 is TGTGCCAGCAGCTCTCCACCCAACTCTGGGGCCAACGTCCTGACTTTC.

This clonotype was detected ten times or more. CDR3 residues: CASRSADRGPFDEQYF. For the CDR3, the DNA is TGTGCCAGCAGGTCCGCCGACAGGGGGCCATTCGACGAGCAGTACTTC. The J gene is TRBJ2-7, the V gene TRBV6-1; TRBD1 matches at 10 bases. This CDR3 spans 16 amino acids. Trimming removed 6 bases from V and 5 bases from J; junction bases left unmatched: 13. CDR1 is MNHNS and CDR2 is SASEGT in the germline V gene.

The chain employs TRBV6-1 and TRBJ2-7; no clear D gene. The length of the CDR3 is 14 residues. V was cut by 1 base and J by 4 bases, with 11 bases left in between. The V gene's germline CDR1 is MNHNS and CDR2 SASEGT. CDR3 nucleotides: TGTGCCAGCAGTGAAGGAGAGGTCAGGTACGAGCAGTACTTC. It encodes CASSEGEVRYEQYF.

In its sample, this clonotype was seen many times. The V call is TRBV11-2, the J call TRBJ1-2; D not certain. Trimming removed 5 bases from V and 3 bases from J, with 7 bases in between. CDR3 length: 12 amino acids. Per germline, CDR1 SGHAT and CDR2 FQNNGV. The CDR3 region has the DNA TGTGCCAGCAGCCCCAACTACTATGGCTACACCTTC. This translates into CASSPNYYGYTF.

This clonotype was observed at least ten times. This chain connects TRBV10-1 to TRBJ2-1, with 16 nucleotides matching TRBD2. Germline lookup yields CDR1 WNHNN and CDR2 SYGVQD (reference sequence). J lost 1 base, V lost 8 bases, and 5 bases had no gene match. CDR3 size: 17 residues. CDR3: CASSGTSGRESYNEQFF. DNA for the CDR3: TGCGCCAGCTCCGGGACTAGCGGGAGGGAATCCTACAATGAGCAGTTCTTC.

This clonotype was observed at least ten times. This chain uses TRBV20-1 with TRBJ2-5, with D possibly matching TRBD1 (6 bases). V dropped 5 bases and J dropped 5 bases, with 15 bases sitting between them. CDR1 and CDR2 (germline): DFQATT, SNEGSKA (reference sequence). The length of the CDR3 is 13 residues. The CDR3 loop is CSAEDRTGETQYF. The CDR3 region has the DNA TGCAGTGCTGAAGACAGGACTGGGGAGACCCAGTACTTC.

The chain carries TRBV12-3 or TRBV12-4 and TRBJ2-4; 8 nucleotides match TRBD2. The CDR3 has 14 residues. V lost 3 bases to trimming and J lost 7 bases; unmatched junction nucleotides: 5. CDR3 DNA sequence: TGTGCCAGCAGTTTGGGGGGCGGGGGGAACATTCAGTACTTC. This gives the protein CASSLGGGGNIQYF.

This clonotype has ten or more counts. In DNA, the CDR3 is TGCAGTGCTGTCGGCTGGGTCGGGACCCAGTACTTC. It is translated as CSAVGWVGTQYF. This rearrangement joins TRBV20-1 to TRBJ2-5; D remains unclear. Germline V gene data show CDR1 as DFQATT and CDR2 as SNEGSKA (reference sequence). Trimming shortened V by 5 bases and J by 7 bases, and 14 bases separated the two germline ends. This CDR3 has 12 residues.

This clonotype came up a few times. The chain links TRBV5-1 to TRBJ1-5; D is unresolved. Germline CDR1 is SGHRS and CDR2 is YFSETQ. CDR3 length: 14 amino acids. V lost 2 bases and J lost 5, with 11 bases in between. The CDR3: CASSFSGQDQPQHF. In DNA form, the CDR3 reads TGCGCCAGCAGCTTTTCGGGCCAAGATCAGCCCCAGCATTTT.

V and J are TRBV10-2 and TRBJ2-7; the D is unclear. Germline V gene sequence: CDR1 WSHSY, CDR2 SAAADI. This CDR3 spans 13 amino acids. The V and J ends lost 11 bases and 2 bases respectively, with 16 bases between them. The CDR3 bases are TGCGCCTCCCAGTTGGGCGGACCCTACGAGCAGTACTTC. It is translated as CASQLGGPYEQYF.

This clonotype was counted at least ten times. The chain employs TRBV19 and TRBJ1-1; 8 bases fit TRBD1. Germline CDR1 is LNHDA and CDR2 is SQIVND (reference sequence). J lost 4 bases, V lost 8 bases, and 6 bases had no gene match. The CDR3 is made up of 13 amino acids. The CDR3 DNA reads as TGTGCCAGTGGGGGACAGGCCGTCACTGAAGCTTTCTTT. Translating gives CASGGQAVTEAFF. The variable domain in full, completed from reference TRBV19 and TRBJ1-1, reads DGGITQSPKYLFRKEGQNVTLSCEQNLNHDAMYWYRQDPGQGLRLIYYSQIVNDFQKGDIAEGYSVSREKKESFPLTVTSAQKNPTAFYLCASGGQAVTEAFFGQGTRLTVV.